Presented here are 5 T cell receptor beta chains from one specimen sequenced in a study of T cells in Graves' hyperthyroidism and ophthalmopathy. TCR beta CDR3 region amplification was performed from RNA transcripts. HTBI primers were the set used in a first-round RT-PCR of the TCR CDR3. TCRdb analysed the multiplex PCR reads with MiXCR anew, one entry per CDR3 protein. Among around 340,000 distinct CDR3 sequences listed, roughly 23% were seen once. Material: blood. These receptors were collected from a woman aged 50 to 65 with Graves' hyperthyroidism.

Only a few counts were recorded for this clonotype. V usage is TRBV12-3 or TRBV12-4 and J usage is TRBJ2-7, with D possibly TRBD1 on 6 matching bases. Trimming pared 5 bases from V and 0 bases from J, leaving 11 bases between. The CDR3 has 14 amino acids. CDR3 loop: CASSGGHISYEQYF. The CDR3 DNA reads as TGTGCCAGCAGTGGGGGACATATCTCCTACGAGCAGTACTTC.

The V gene is TRBV5-1, the J gene TRBJ2-5; 7 nucleotides line up with TRBD1. Per germline, CDR1 SGHRS and CDR2 YFSETQ. The CDR3 has 15 residues. Losses at the gene ends were 0 bases for V and 2 bases for J; bases not matched to a gene: 4. The CDR3 region is CASSLAGTVQETQYF. The CDR3 DNA reads as TGCGCCAGCAGCTTGGCCGGGACAGTACAAGAGACCCAGTACTTC.

V and J are TRBV6-2 or TRBV6-3 and TRBJ2-7; 9 bases fit TRBD2. The V segment lost 6 bases and the J segment 0 bases; nucleotides outside the gene matches: 9. From germline, CDR1 is MNHEY and CDR2 SVGEGT. CDR3 size: 16 residues. The CDR3 here is CASRAYSGGYSYEQYF. Written as DNA, the CDR3 is TGTGCCAGCAGAGCCTATAGCGGGGGTTACTCCTACGAGCAGTACTTC.

Ten or more counts support this clonotype. J is TRBJ2-7 and V is TRBV24-1; TRBD1 matches 7 bases. V lost 0 bases and J lost 0; bases outside the gene matches: 7. Germline-derived CDR1 and CDR2 are KGHDR and SFDVKD. The CDR3 has 17 residues. The chain's CDR3 is CATSDLMDRFSSYEQYF. The CDR3 nucleotides are TGTGCCACCAGTGATTTGATGGACAGGTTTAGCTCCTACGAGCAGTACTTC.

In this sample, this clonotype turned up many times. The V call is TRBV28, the J call TRBJ2-5, with TRBD1 identical over 10 bases. The germline V gene has CDR1 MDHEN and CDR2 SYDVKM. J lost 2 bases, V lost 4 bases, and 7 bases had no gene match. CDR3 length: 16 residues. The CDR3 DNA is TGTGCCAGCAGTTCAAGGACAGGGGGGAATCAAGAGACCCAGTACTTC. Protein: CASSSRTGGNQETQYF.